This T cell receptor beta chain comes out of a study of response to subunit inactivated influenza vaccine. TCRdb itself ran the RT-PCR reads through MiXCR, one entry per CDR3 protein. The sample includes fewer than 800,000 distinct CDR3 sequences, approximately 14% of them seen just once. The germline V gene has CDR1 KGHSH and CDR2 LQKENI. CDR3 length equals 16 residues. The ends lost 2 bases at V and 9 bases at J; junction bases unmatched: 8. This chain connects TRBV18 to TRBJ2-1, with 12 positions matching TRBD1. The source of this sequence is a man aged 50 to 60 who received an inactivated influenza vaccine. The sample here was PBMCs from blood, taken about 12 days after vaccination. The CDR3 region has the DNA TGTGCCAGCTCACCAGGGACAGGGGGCGATTTCACTGAGCAGTTCTTC. Translated: CASSPGTGGDFTEQFF.